This TCR beta chain was recorded in a study of shared clonotypes between healthy human individuals. Study conclusions and caveats: Represented diversity, genetic and exposure-history alike, was limited by few donors. Naive CD4 clonotypes were shared across a handful of donors at approximately 5.3%.

Donors were healthy HIV-negative adults without recently reported acute infections or vaccinations. Every one of the donors was a Caucasian adult that lived in Nashville, Tennessee. About this clone itself: Its antigen is as yet unknown.

The protocol was immunoSEQ multiplex PCR, while the TCRdb copy is restricted to in-frame clones and leaves out a portion. The profile shows approximately 250,000 clones, under 80% of them singletons. Sequencing was performed on memory CD4+ T cells sorted from blood. Documented subset: CD45RA-negative fraction. This sequence originates from a man aged 25 to 40 in good health.

CDR3 sequence (DNA): TGTGCCAGCAGTGAATCATACCCCCAGATACTGAACACCGGGGAGCTGTTTTTT. It yields the protein CASSESYPQILNTGELFF. The chain uses TRBV25-1 and TRBJ2-2; D is unclear. CDR3 length: 18 amino acids. CDR1 and CDR2 from the germline V gene are MGHDK and SYGVNS. The V and J ends lost 1 base and 1 base respectively, with 16 bases between them.